The clone carrying this TCR beta chain was detected ten times or more. Its matching antigen is unknown. This record belongs to a study of CD8+CD57+ T cells in acquired aplastic anemia. The wider study: Sorted CD4+ and CD8+ cell DNA averaged 3.2 ug.

Researchers used genomic DNA as the template to profile TCR beta VDJ and CDR3. TCRdb called the reads again in MiXCR, with one record for every CDR3 protein. The top ten clones hold 3% to 4% of a sample with approximately 150,000 distinct CDR3 sequences, around 47% of them seen once. Findings and limits, study-wide: Roughly 27 shared CD8+ CDR3s appeared highly expressed within patients' immunodominant clones.

Trimming took 6 bases from V and 3 from J; bases not matched to a gene: 7. This CDR3 comprises 14 residues. Germline assignment: CDR1 LGHDT and CDR2 YNNKEL (reference sequence). Only patients with CD8+CD57+ cell expansion on flow cytometry were chosen for sequencing. The cohort consisted entirely of patients having severe acquired aplastic anemia. The sequencing input was sorted CD4+, CD8+, or CD8+CD57+ T cells (not recorded which) from PBMCs. The origin of this receptor is a human donor with aplastic anemia. The genes are TRBV3-1 and TRBJ2-5, with 7 nucleotides matching TRBD2. CDR3 loop: CASSAGTTKETQYF. CDR3 nucleotides: TGTGCCAGCAGTGCAGGGACTACAAAAGAGACCCAGTACTTC.